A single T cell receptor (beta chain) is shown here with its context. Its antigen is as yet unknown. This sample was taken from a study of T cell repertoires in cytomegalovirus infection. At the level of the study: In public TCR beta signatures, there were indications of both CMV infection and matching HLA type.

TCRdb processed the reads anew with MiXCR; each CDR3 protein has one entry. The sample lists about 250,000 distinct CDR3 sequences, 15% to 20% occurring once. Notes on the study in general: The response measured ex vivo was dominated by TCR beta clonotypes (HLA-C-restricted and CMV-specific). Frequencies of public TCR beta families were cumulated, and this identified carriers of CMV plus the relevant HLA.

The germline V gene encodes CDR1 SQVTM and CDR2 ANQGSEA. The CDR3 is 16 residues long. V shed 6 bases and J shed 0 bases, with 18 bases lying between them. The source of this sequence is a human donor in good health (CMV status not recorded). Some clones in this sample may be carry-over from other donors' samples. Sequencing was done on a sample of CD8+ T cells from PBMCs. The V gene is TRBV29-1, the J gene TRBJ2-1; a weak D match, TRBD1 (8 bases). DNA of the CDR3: TGCAGCGTGGGGGGGACAGGCCAGAGCTCCTACAATGAGCAGTTCTTC. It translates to CSVGGTGQSSYNEQFF.